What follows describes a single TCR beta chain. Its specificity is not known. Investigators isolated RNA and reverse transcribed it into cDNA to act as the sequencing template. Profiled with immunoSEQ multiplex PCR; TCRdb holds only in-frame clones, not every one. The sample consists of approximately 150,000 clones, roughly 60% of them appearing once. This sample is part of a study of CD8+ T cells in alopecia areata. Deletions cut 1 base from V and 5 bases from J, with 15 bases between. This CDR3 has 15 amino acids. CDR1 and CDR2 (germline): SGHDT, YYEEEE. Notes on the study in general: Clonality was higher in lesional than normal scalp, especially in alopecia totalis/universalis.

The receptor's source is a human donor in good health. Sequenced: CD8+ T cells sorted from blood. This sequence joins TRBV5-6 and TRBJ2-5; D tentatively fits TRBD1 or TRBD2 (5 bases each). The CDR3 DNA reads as TGTGCCAGCAGCTTGTATCGTGGGGGAACTGAGACCCAGTACTTC. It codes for CASSLYRGGTETQYF. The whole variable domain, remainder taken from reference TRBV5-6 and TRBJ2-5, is DAGVTQSPTHLIKTRGQQVTLRCSPKSGHDTVSWYQQALGQGPQFIFQYYEEEERQRGNFPDRFSGHQFPNYSSELNVNALLLGDSALYLCASSLYRGGTETQYFGPGTRLLVL.